What follows are 23 T cell receptor beta chains derived from one specimen sequenced in a study of beta chain features in type 1 diabetes. For these TCRs, the target antigens are not known. The study, taken as a whole, reports: A moderate, significant TCRB CDR3 shortening appeared in type 1 diabetes across four CD4+ subsets.

The whole isolated RNA underwent reverse transcription, so sequencing captured expressed TCRB transcripts. Measured with immunoSEQ multiplex PCR; TCRdb has only the in-frame clones, and not every one. The profile shows over 600,000 clones, 12% of them singletons. The sequenced material came from naive CD4+ T cells from blood. These receptors all stem from a man aged 25-40 years with type 1 diabetes.

The chain combines TRBV30 with TRBJ2-7; 7 bases are shared with TRBD1. CDR1 and CDR2 (germline): GTSNPN, SVGIG (reference sequence). Losses at the gene ends were 0 bases for V and 4 bases for J; bases not matched to a gene: 6. The CDR3 is made up of 14 amino acids. In nucleotides, the CDR3 is TGTGCCTGGAGTGTAGGGACAGCCATTTACGAGCAGTACTTC. Its translation is CAWSVGTAIYEQYF.

The chain has TRBV7-9 and TRBJ2-5; 8 bases fit TRBD2. Germline trimming cut 1 base from V and 2 bases from J; bases unmatched to any gene: 3. Germline CDR1 SEHNR, CDR2 FQNEAQ (reference sequence). This CDR3 is built from 15 residues. The CDR3 DNA reads TGTGCCAGCAGCTTAGGTAGCGGGATTCAAGAGACCCAGTACTTC. Its translation: CASSLGSGIQETQYF.

This clone came up a few times. The chain recombines TRBV29-1 with TRBJ2-5; 8 bases fit TRBD2. Unmatched junction bases numbered 4, after V lost 7 bases and J lost 0 bases. Germline CDR1 is SQVTM and CDR2 is ANQGSEA. The CDR3 covers 13 residues. CDR3 protein: CSGKRGNQETQYF. The CDR3 coding sequence is TGCAGCGGAAAGCGGGGGAACCAAGAGACCCAGTACTTC.

This sequence joins TRBV10-3 and TRBJ1-5; 10 bases fit TRBD1. CDR3 length: 13 residues. CDR1 and CDR2 (germline): ENHRY, SYGVKD. The CDR3 spells CATGQGSDQPQHF. In nucleotides, the CDR3 is TGTGCGACGGGACAGGGGTCAGATCAGCCCCAGCATTTT.

This clone was counted a few times. The rearrangement joins TRBV9 to TRBJ1-3; no firm D call. Between the trimmed V and J ends, which lost 3 bases and 1 base, there was a span of 8 bases. There are 14 residues in the CDR3. Germline loops: CDR1 SGDLS, CDR2 YYNGEE. CDR3 nucleotides: TGTGCCAGCAGCGGGGGAGTATCTGGAAACACCATATATTTT. Residues: CASSGGVSGNTIYF.

The chain has TRBV18 and TRBJ1-1, with unresolved D. The germline CDR1 and CDR2 sequences are KGHSH and LQKENI. The CDR3 totals 17 residues. Trimming cost V 0 bases and J 4 bases, with 18 bases left between them. The CDR3 reads CASSPPDFASKGTEAFF. CDR3 nucleotide sequence: TGTGCCAGCTCACCACCGGACTTCGCCTCGAAGGGCACTGAAGCTTTCTTT. Full variable domain (outside the CDR3, taken from reference TRBV18 and TRBJ1-1): NAGVMQNPRHLVRRRGQEARLRCSPMKGHSHVYWYRQLPEEGLKFMVYLQKENIIDESGMPKERFSAEFPKEGPSILRIQQVVRGDSAAYFCASSPPDFASKGTEAFFGQGTRLTVV.

The genes are TRBV18 and TRBJ2-6; D unclear. This CDR3 contains 13 residues. Germline lookup yields CDR1 KGHSH and CDR2 LQKENI. Trimming removed 2 bases from V and 3 bases from J, with 2 bases in between. In nucleotides, the CDR3 is TGTGCCAGCTCACCAAATGGGGCCAACGTCCTGACTTTC. Amino acids: CASSPNGANVLTF.

On this clone: Other nucleotide sequences from this sample produce the same CDR3. The V and J genes are TRBV30 and TRBJ2-2; D is unclear. The length of the CDR3 is 14 residues. Germline V gene sequence: CDR1 GTSNPN, CDR2 SVGIG (reference sequence). Trimming left V 3 bases short and J 0 bases short, with 8 bases between. The CDR3 region has the DNA TGTGCCTGGAGGGCCGGCCCGAACACCGGGGAGCTGTTTTTT. The encoded protein is CAWRAGPNTGELFF. The whole variable domain, remainder taken from reference TRBV30 and TRBJ2-2, is SQTIHQWPATLVQPVGSPLSLECTVEGTSNPNLYWYRQAAGRGLQLLFYSVGIGQISSEVPQNLSASRPQDRQFILSSKKLLLSDSGFYLCAWRAGPNTGELFFGEGSRLTVL.

This chain links TRBV7-9 with TRBJ2-7; no firm D call. The CDR3 sequence is 13 residues long. The V gene's germline CDR1 is SEHNR and CDR2 FQNEAQ (reference sequence). Trimming removed 1 base at V and 3 bases at J, with 7 bases between. CDR3 sequence reads: CASSLGDFYEQYF. CDR3 in DNA: TGTGCCAGCAGCTTAGGTGATTTCTACGAGCAGTACTTC. The full variable domain, completed using reference TRBV7-9 and TRBJ2-7, is DTGVSQNPRHKITKRGQNVTFRCDPISEHNRLYWYRQTLGQGPEFLTYFQNEAQLEKSRLLSDRFSAERPKGSFSTLEIQRTEQGDSAMYLCASSLGDFYEQYFGPGTRLTVT.

This clone was observed a handful of times. The rearrangement joins TRBV4-2 to TRBJ1-1; unclear D gene. This CDR3 has 13 residues. V was cut by 3 bases and J by 4 bases, with 9 bases left in between. Germline values: CDR1 LGHNA, CDR2 YNFKEQ. CDR3 in amino acids: CASSHTVGTEAFF. DNA of the CDR3: TGTGCCAGCAGCCATACAGTGGGCACTGAAGCTTTCTTT.

This clone occurred a few times. The chain is built from TRBV10-3 and TRBJ2-5, with unresolved D. The CDR3 extends over 13 amino acids. Germline V CDR1 and CDR2: ENHRY, SYGVKD. Trimming removed 2 bases from V and 5 bases from J, with 9 bases in between. The CDR3 coding sequence is TGTGCCATCAGTGAGACAGCCGAGGAGACCCAGTACTTC. Translated, it gives CAISETAEETQYF.

With respect to this clone: The junction departs from germline at one end; a sequencing error may be responsible. The gene calls are TRBV7-7 and TRBJ2-2; possible D gene TRBD1, 5 bases. This CDR3 spans 13 amino acids. Germline V gene lookup returns CDR1 SSHAT and CDR2 FNYEAQ (reference sequence). The CDR3 nucleotides are TGTGCTAGCAGCTTAAGGGGCTCCGGGGAGCTGTTTTTT. Translated: CASSLRGSGELFF.

The V and J genes are TRBV6-5 and TRBJ1-5; TRBD1 agrees at 9 bases. This CDR3 has 15 residues. CDR1 and CDR2 (germline): MNHEY, SVGAGI. V gave up 5 bases and J gave up 5 bases; unmatched junction bases: 7. The CDR3 DNA reads TGTGCCAGCAGTCTTGGGACAGGGAGGGATCAGCCCCAGCATTTT. It specifies CASSLGTGRDQPQHF.

The chain joins TRBV7-2 to TRBJ1-2; D gene unclear. V lost 5 bases to trimming and J lost 5 bases, with 18 bases between them. The CDR3 is 15 amino acids. Germline CDR1 is SGHTA and CDR2 is FQGNSA. DNA of the CDR3: TGTGCCAGCAGCCCGACCGCAACAGATCTATATGGCTACACCTTC. It yields the protein CASSPTATDLYGYTF.

The chain links TRBV10-3 to TRBJ1-1, with D maybe TRBD1 (5 bases). The CDR3 runs to 12 residues. Germline V gene sequence: CDR1 ENHRY, CDR2 SYGVKD. V gave up 8 bases and J gave up 4 bases, with 11 bases separating them. The CDR3 loop is CAIGRGGTEAFF. Written as DNA, the CDR3 is TGTGCCATCGGTCGGGGGGGCACTGAAGCTTTCTTT.

The genes are TRBV9 and TRBJ2-1; D ambiguous. This CDR3 region has 15 residues. Germline loops: CDR1 SGDLS, CDR2 YYNGEE. V shed 0 bases and J shed 0 bases, with 7 bases lying between them. CDR3: CASSVVTTSYNEQFF. The CDR3 region has the DNA TGTGCCAGCAGCGTAGTAACAACCTCCTACAATGAGCAGTTCTTC.

The chain recombines TRBV27 with TRBJ1-3, with 7 bases aligning to TRBD1. The CDR3 sequence is 15 residues long. Germline V gene sequence: CDR1 MNHEY, CDR2 SMNVEV (reference sequence). J was trimmed by 3 bases and V by 6 bases; bases with no gene match: 8. The CDR3, as DNA: TGTGCCAGCAGCCGGACCGGGACAGATGGAAACACCATATATTTT. Its translation: CASSRTGTDGNTIYF.

This clone was found a few times. This chain connects TRBV11-2 to TRBJ2-3; 8 bases map to TRBD2. The CDR3 extends over 16 amino acids. Germline values: CDR1 SGHAT, CDR2 FQNNGV. V dropped 5 bases and J dropped 2; count of bases not matched to a gene: 9. The CDR3 DNA is TGTGCCAGCAGCGCTAGTTCGGGGGGGATCACAGATACGCAGTATTTT. As protein: CASSASSGGITDTQYF.

This clone was recorded a few times. One junction end does not reproduce the germline sequence, and a read error may be involved. The chain links TRBV7-2 to TRBJ2-4, with D perhaps TRBD2 (5 bases). The CDR3 length is 13 residues. The germline gives CDR1 SGHTA, CDR2 FQGNSA. The CDR3 loop reads CASSLDREKIQYF. DNA of the CDR3: TGTGCCAGCAGCTTAGATCGGGAAAAGATTCAGTACTTC.

A few counts support this clone. An end of the junction does not agree with germline; a read error may underlie this. The gene calls are TRBV6-1 and TRBJ2-5; D is uncertain. From germline, CDR1 is MNHNS and CDR2 SASEGT. The CDR3 has 14 amino acids. CDR3: CASRGPAPQGTQYF. The CDR3 DNA follows: TGTGCCAGCAGAGGGCCGGCCCCACAAGGGACCCAGTACTTC.

The J gene is TRBJ1-2, the V gene TRBV10-3; D uncertain. Germline-derived CDR1 and CDR2 are ENHRY and SYGVKD. There are 15 residues in the CDR3. V was clipped by 0 bases and J by 8 bases, with 16 bases between them. DNA for the CDR3: TGTGCCATCAGTGAGTCGGCGGGGTCTCACGAGGGCTACACCTTC. Translated: CAISESAGSHEGYTF.

This sequence joins TRBV9 and TRBJ1-1; D might be TRBD1 (5 bases). CDR3 length: 15 residues. Trimming took off 3 bases at V and 3 bases at J, with 15 bases between the two ends. CDR1 and CDR2 from the germline V gene are SGDLS and YYNGEE. The CDR3 DNA reads as TGTGCCAGCAGCGCTTCTGGGGGTTTGGACACTGAAGCTTTCTTT. This translates into CASSASGGLDTEAFF.

The chain joins TRBV5-1 to TRBJ2-1, with TRBD2 identical over 7 bases. This CDR3 region has 16 residues. From germline, CDR1 is SGHRS and CDR2 YFSETQ. V shed 3 bases and J 6 bases; nucleotides not matched to a gene: 12. The CDR3 loop reads CASSYTSAGTSNEQFF. DNA of the CDR3: TGCGCCAGCAGCTATACTAGCGCCGGAACCTCCAATGAGCAGTTCTTC.